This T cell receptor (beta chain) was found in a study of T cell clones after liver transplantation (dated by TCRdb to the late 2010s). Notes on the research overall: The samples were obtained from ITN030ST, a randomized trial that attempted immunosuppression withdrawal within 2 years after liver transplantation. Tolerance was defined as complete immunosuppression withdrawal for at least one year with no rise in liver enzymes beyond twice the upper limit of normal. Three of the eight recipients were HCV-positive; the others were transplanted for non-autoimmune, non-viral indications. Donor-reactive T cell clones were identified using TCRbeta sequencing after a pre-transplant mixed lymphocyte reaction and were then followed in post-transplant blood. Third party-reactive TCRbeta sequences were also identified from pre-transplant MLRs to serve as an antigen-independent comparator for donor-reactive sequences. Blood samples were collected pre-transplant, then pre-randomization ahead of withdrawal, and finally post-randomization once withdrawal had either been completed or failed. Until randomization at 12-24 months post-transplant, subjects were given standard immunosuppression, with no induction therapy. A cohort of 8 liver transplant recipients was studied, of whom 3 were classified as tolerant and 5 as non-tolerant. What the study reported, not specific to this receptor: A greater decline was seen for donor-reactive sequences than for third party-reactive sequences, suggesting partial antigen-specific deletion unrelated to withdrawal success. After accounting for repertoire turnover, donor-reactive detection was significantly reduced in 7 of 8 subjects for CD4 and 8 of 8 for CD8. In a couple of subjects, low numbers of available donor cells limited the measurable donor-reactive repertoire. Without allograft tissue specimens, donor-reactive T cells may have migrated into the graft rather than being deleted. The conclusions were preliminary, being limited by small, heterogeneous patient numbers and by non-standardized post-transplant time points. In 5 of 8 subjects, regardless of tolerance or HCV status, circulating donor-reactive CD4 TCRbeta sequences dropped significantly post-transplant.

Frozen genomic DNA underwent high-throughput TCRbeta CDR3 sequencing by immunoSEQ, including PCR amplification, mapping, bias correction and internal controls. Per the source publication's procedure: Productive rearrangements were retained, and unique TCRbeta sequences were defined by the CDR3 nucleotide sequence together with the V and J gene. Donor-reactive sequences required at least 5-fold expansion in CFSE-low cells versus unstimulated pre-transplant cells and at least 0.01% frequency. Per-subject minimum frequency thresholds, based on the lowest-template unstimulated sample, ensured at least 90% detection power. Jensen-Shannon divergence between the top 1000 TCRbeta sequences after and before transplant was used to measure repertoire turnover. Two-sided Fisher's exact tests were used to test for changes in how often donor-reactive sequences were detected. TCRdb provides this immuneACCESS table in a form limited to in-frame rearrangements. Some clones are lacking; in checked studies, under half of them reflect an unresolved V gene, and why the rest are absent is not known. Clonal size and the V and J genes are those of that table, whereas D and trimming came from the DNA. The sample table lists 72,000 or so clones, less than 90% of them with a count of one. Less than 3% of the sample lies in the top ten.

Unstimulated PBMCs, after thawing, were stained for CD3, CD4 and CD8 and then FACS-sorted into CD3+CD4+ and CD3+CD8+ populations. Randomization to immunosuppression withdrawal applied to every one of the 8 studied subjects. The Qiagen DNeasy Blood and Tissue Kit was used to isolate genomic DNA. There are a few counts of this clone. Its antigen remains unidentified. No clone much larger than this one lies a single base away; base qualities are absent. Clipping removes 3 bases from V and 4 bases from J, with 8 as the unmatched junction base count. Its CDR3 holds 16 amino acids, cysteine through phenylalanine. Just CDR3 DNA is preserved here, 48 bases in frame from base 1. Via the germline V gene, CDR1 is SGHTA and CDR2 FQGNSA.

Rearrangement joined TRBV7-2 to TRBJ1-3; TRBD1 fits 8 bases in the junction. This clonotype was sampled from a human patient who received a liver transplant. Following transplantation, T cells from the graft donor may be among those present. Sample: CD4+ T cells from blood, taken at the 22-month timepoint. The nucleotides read TGTGCCAGCAGCTTTTACAGGGGGAGCTCCGGAAACACCATATATTTT. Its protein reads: CASSFYRGSSGNTIYF.